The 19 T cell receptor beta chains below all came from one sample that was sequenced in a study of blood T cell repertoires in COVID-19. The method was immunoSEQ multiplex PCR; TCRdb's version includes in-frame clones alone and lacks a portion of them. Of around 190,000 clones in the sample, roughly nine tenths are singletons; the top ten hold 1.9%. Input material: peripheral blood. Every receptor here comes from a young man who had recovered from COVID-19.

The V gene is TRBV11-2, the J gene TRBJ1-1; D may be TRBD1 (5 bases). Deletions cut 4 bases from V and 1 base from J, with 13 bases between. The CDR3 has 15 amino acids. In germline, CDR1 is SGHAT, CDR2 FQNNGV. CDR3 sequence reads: CASSYRGGSNTEAFF. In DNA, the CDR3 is TGTGCCAGCAGCTACCGCGGGGGGTCGAACACTGAAGCTTTCTTT.

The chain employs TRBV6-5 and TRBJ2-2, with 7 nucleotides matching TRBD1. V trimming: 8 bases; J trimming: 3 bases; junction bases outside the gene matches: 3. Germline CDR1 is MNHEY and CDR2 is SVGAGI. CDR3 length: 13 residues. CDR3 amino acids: CASYRGDTGELFF. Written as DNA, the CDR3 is TGTGCCAGCTACAGGGGTGACACCGGGGAGCTGTTTTTT.

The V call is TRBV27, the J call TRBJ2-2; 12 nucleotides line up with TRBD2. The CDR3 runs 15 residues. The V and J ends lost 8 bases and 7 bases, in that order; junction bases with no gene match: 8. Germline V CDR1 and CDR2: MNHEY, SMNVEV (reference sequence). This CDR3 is CASEGTSGSGGELFF. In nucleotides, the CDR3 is TGTGCCAGCGAAGGGACTAGCGGGTCGGGCGGGGAGCTGTTTTTT.

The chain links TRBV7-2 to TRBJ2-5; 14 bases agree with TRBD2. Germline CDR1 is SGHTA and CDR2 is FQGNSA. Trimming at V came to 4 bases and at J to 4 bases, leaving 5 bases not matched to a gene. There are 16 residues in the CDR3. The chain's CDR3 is CASSWGTSGRGETQYF. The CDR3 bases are TGTGCCAGCAGCTGGGGGACTAGCGGGAGAGGAGAGACCCAGTACTTC.

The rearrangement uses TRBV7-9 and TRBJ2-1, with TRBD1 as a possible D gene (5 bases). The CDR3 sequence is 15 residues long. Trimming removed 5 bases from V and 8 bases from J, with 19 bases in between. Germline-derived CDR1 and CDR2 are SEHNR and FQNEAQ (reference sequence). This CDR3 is CASSTTPSQQDEQFF. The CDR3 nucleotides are TGTGCCAGCAGCACCACCCCGTCCCAACAGGATGAGCAGTTCTTC. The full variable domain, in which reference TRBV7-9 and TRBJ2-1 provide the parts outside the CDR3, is DTGVSQNPRHKITKRGQNVTFRCDPISEHNRLYWYRQTLGQGPEFLTYFQNEAQLEKSRLLSDRFSAERPKGSFSTLEIQRTEQGDSAMYLCASSTTPSQQDEQFFGPGTRLTVL.

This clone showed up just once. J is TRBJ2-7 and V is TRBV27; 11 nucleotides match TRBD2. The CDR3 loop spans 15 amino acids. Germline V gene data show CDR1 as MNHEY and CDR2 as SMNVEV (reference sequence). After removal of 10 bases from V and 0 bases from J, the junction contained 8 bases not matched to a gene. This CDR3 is CATSTSGRPSYEQYF. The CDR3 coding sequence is TGTGCCACCTCAACTAGCGGGAGACCCTCCTACGAGCAGTACTTC.

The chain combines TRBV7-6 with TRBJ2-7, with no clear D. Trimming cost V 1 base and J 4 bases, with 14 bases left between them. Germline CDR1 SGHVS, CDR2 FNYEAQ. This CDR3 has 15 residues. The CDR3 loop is CASSLDPTQSYEQYF. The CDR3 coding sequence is TGTGCCAGCAGCTTAGACCCCACCCAGTCTTACGAGCAGTACTTC.

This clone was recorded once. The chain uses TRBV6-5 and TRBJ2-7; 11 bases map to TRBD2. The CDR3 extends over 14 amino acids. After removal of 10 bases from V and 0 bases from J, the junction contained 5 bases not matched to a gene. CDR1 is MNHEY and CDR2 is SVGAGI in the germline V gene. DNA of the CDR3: TGTGCCACCCGACTAGCGGGAAGCTCCTACGAGCAGTACTTC. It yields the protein CATRLAGSSYEQYF.

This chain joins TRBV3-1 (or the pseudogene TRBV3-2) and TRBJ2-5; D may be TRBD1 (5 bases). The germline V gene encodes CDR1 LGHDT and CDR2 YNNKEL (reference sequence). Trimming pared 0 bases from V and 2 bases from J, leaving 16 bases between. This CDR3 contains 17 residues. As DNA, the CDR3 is TGTGCCAGCAGCCAAGATGGGGCTAATGCCGCACAAGAGACCCAGTACTTC. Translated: CASSQDGANAAQETQYF.

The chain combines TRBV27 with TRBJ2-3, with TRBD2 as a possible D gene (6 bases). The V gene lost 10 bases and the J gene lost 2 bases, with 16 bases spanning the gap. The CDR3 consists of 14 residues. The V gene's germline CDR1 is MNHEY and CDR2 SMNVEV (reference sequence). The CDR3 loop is CATRWREITDTQYF. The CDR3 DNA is TGTGCCACCCGGTGGCGGGAAATCACAGATACGCAGTATTTT.

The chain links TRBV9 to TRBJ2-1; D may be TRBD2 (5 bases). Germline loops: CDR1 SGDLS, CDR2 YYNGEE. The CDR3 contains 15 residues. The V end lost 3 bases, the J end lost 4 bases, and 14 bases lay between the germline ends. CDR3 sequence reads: CASSERGGLYNEQFF. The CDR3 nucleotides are TGTGCCAGCAGCGAGAGAGGCGGGCTGTACAATGAGCAGTTCTTC. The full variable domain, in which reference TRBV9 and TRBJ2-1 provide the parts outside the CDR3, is DSGVTQTPKHLITATGQRVTLRCSPRSGDLSVYWYQQSLDQGLQFLIQYYNGEERAKGNILERFSAQQFPDLHSELNLSSLELGDSALYFCASSERGGLYNEQFFGPGTRLTVL.

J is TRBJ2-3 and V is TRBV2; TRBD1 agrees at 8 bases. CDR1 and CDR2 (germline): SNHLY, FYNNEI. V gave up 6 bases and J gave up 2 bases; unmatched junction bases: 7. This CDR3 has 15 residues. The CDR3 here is CASRAGGYPTDTQYF. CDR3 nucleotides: TGTGCCAGCAGGGCAGGGGGCTACCCCACAGATACGCAGTATTTT. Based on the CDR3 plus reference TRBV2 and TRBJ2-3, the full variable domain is EPEVTQTPSHQVTQMGQEVILRCVPISNHLYFYWYRQILGQKVEFLVSFYNNEISEKSEIFDDQFSVERPDGSNFTLKIRSTKLEDSAMYFCASRAGGYPTDTQYFGPGTRLTVL.

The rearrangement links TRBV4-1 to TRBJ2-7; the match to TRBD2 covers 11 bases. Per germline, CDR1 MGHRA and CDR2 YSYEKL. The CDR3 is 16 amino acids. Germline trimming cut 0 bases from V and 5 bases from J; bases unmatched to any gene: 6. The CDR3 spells CASSQDSGTSGNEQYF. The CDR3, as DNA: TGCGCCAGCAGCCAAGACTCTGGGACTAGCGGTAACGAGCAGTACTTC.

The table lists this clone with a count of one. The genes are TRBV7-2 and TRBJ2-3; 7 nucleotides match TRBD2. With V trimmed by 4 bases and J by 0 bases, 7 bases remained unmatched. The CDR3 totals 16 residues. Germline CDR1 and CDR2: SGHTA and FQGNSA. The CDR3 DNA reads TGTGCCAGCAGCTCGTATCTAGCGGAAAGCACAGATACGCAGTATTTT. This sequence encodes CASSSYLAESTDTQYF.

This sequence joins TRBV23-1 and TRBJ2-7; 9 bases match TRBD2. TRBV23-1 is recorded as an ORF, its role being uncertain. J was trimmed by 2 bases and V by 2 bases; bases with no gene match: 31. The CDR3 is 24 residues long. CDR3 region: CASSQPSPPGHQGLASITPYEQYF. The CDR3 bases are TGCGCCAGCAGTCAACCCTCCCCGCCGGGACACCAAGGACTAGCGTCCATTACACCCTACGAGCAGTACTTC.

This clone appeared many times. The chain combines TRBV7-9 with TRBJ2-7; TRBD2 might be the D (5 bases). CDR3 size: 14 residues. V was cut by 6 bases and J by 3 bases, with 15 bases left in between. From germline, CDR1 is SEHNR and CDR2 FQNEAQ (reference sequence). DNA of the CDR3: TGTGCCAGCAGGGACTCATTGGGGAGCTACGAGCAGTACTTC. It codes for CASRDSLGSYEQYF.

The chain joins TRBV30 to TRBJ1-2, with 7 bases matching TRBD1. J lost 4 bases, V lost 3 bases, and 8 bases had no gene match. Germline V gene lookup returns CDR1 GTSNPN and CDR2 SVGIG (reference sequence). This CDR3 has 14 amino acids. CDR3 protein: CAWRVTGVSYGYTF. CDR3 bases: TGTGCCTGGAGGGTTACAGGGGTTAGCTATGGCTACACCTTC.

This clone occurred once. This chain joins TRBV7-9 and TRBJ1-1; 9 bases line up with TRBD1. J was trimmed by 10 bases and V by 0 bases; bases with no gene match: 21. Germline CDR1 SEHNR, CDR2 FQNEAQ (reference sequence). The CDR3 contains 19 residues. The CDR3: CASSLATLGQGGPARGAFF. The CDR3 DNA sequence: TGTGCCAGCAGCTTAGCAACCCTGGGACAGGGAGGCCCGGCGAGGGGAGCTTTCTTT.

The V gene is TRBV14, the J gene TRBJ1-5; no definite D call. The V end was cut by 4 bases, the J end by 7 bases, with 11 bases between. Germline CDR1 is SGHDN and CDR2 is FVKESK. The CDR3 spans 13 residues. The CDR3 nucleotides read TGTGCCAGCAGCCTCCGTTTGGGCCAGCCCCAGCATTTT. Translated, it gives CASSLRLGQPQHF.